Presented here are 13 T cell receptor beta chains from one specimen sequenced in a study of T cells after yellow fever vaccination (dated by TCRdb to the late 2010s). Library preparation employed 5' RACE. The sequencer was an Illumina NovaSeq 6000. TCRdb redid the processing of the public reads, applying fastp at Q25 and MiXCR, and retained in-frame beta chains. CDR3 protein sequences are deduplicated, and each keeps its most common genes and DNA. A total of about 430,000 distinct CDR3 sequences appear in this sample, approximately 18% of them only once. The ten largest account for 15% to 20% of the sample. Sample treatment or condition, as interpreted from the label and publication: live attenuated yellow fever vaccine strain. The material was PBMCs, obtained before the yellow fever booster vaccination. These TCRs come from a man between 18 and 29 years old who received the YFV17D yellow fever vaccine.

There are a few counts of this clonotype. This chain links TRBV28 with TRBJ2-5; D is perhaps TRBD1 or TRBD2 (5 bases each). This CDR3 is built from 15 residues. The ends were cut back, 5 bases at V and 5 bases at J, with 18 bases in the middle. Germline V lookup: CDR1 MDHEN, CDR2 SYDVKM. Here the CDR3 reads CASSPPGRRSETQYF. The CDR3 DNA follows: TGTGCCAGCAGTCCCCCGGGACGACGGTCGGAGACCCAGTACTTC.

This clonotype was seen a few times. The chain recombines TRBV6-2 or TRBV6-3 with TRBJ2-7; TRBD1 might be the D (6 bases). V shed 2 bases and J shed 3 bases, with 11 bases lying between them. CDR1 is MNHEY and CDR2 is SVGEGT in the germline V gene. The CDR3 sequence is 14 residues long. The chain's CDR3 is CASSYPQGFYEQYV. CDR3 in DNA: TGTGCCAGCAGTTACCCGCAGGGGTTCTACGAGCAGTACGTC.

This clonotype was detected ten times or more. The J gene is TRBJ2-1, the V gene TRBV20-1, with 10 nucleotides matching TRBD1. V lost 5 bases, J lost 10 bases, and 11 bases stayed unmatched. The CDR3 runs to 14 residues. The germline V gene encodes CDR1 DFQATT and CDR2 SNEGSKA (reference sequence). The chain's CDR3 is CSAHSGTGVWEQFF. Here the CDR3 DNA reads TGCAGTGCTCATTCCGGGACAGGGGTTTGGGAGCAGTTCTTC.

This chain joins TRBV5-1 and TRBJ2-1; 10 bases match TRBD2. Trimming at V came to 5 bases and at J to 8 bases, leaving 7 bases not matched to a gene. The CDR3 is made up of 14 amino acids. Germline V lookup: CDR1 SGHRS, CDR2 YFSETQ. CDR3 DNA sequence: TGCGCCAGCAGACCGAGCGGGGGGGCCCATGAGCAGTTCTTC. This codes for CASRPSGGAHEQFF.

The CDR3 DNA is TGCAGTGCTAGAGTGGGTGTAGACGGGGAGCTGTTTTTT. Protein sequence: CSARVGVDGELFF. The rearrangement links TRBV20-1 to TRBJ2-2; no reliable D call. Trimming took 1 base from V and 7 from J, leaving 10 bases between them. CDR1 and CDR2 from the germline V gene are DFQATT and SNEGSKA (reference sequence). The CDR3 has 13 amino acids.

The genes are TRBV3-1 and TRBJ2-1, with D unclear. V was shortened by 4 bases and J by 8 bases, with 12 bases between the two germline ends. The CDR3 has 13 amino acids. Per the germline V gene, CDR1 is LGHDT and CDR2 is YNNKEL (reference sequence). The chain's CDR3 is CASSPFTGDEQFF. The CDR3 DNA sequence: TGTGCCAGCAGCCCGTTTACTGGGGATGAGCAGTTCTTC.

The V and J genes are TRBV7-9 and TRBJ2-3, with 8 bases aligning to TRBD2. Germline V CDR1 and CDR2: SEHNR, FQNEAQ (reference sequence). The CDR3 has 15 residues. Trimming cost V 2 bases and J 4 bases; bases outside gene matches: 5. The CDR3: CASSLLAGTADTQYF. In DNA form, the CDR3 reads TGTGCCAGCAGCTTATTAGCGGGGACCGCAGATACGCAGTATTTT. The full variable domain, completed using reference TRBV7-9 and TRBJ2-3, is DTGVSQNPRHKITKRGQNVTFRCDPISEHNRLYWYRQTLGQGPEFLTYFQNEAQLEKSRLLSDRFSAERPKGSFSTLEIQRTEQGDSAMYLCASSLLAGTADTQYFGPGTRLTVL.

The chain has TRBV5-4 and TRBJ2-3; 11 bases map to TRBD2. Losses at the gene ends were 4 bases for V and 2 bases for J; bases not matched to a gene: 6. Germline V CDR1 and CDR2: SGHNT, YYREEE (reference sequence). The CDR3 consists of 16 residues. CDR3 loop: CASSPGLAVLTDTQYF. The CDR3 region has the DNA TGTGCCAGCAGCCCGGGACTAGCGGTGCTCACAGATACGCAGTATTTT.

This clonotype was picked up a small number of times. The CDR3 bases are TGTGCCAGCAGCTTCTTCCGGGGAGAAGCTTTCTTT. Amino acids: CASSFFRGEAFF. This chain connects TRBV5-4 to TRBJ1-1, with D hard to call. V gave up 2 bases and J gave up 8 bases, with 10 bases separating them. The CDR3 sequence is 12 residues long. Germline V lookup: CDR1 SGHNT, CDR2 YYREEE (reference sequence).

The rearrangement links TRBV7-3 to TRBJ1-5; no firm D call. The V end lost 5 bases, the J end lost 5 bases, and 19 bases lay between the germline ends. Germline loops: CDR1 SGHTA, CDR2 FQGTGA. This CDR3 spans 16 amino acids. The CDR3 DNA reads TGTGCCAGCAGCCCGACCGATCGAGGAAGCGATCAGCCCCAGCATTTT. Its translation is CASSPTDRGSDQPQHF.

This clonotype was observed a few times. This chain links TRBV7-8 with TRBJ1-1, with D hard to call. This CDR3 is 12 amino acids long. Trimming cost V 5 bases and J 2 bases, with 6 bases left between them. Germline CDR1 is SGHVS and CDR2 is FQNEAQ. The chain's CDR3 is CASSILNTEAFF. The CDR3 bases are TGTGCCAGCAGCATCCTTAACACTGAAGCTTTCTTT.

The chain uses TRBV12-3 or TRBV12-4 and TRBJ2-7, with D tentatively TRBD2 (6 bases). Deletions cut 6 bases from V and 7 bases from J, with 16 bases between. The CDR3 extends over 13 amino acids. CDR3 in DNA: TGTGCCAGCAGGCGAGCCCTAGCGTGGGAGCAGTACTTC. It is translated as CASRRALAWEQYF.

This clonotype was counted a few times. CDR3 residues: CASSVESFSYNEQFF. DNA for the CDR3: TGTGCCAGCAGCGTAGAGAGTTTCTCCTACAATGAGCAGTTCTTC. V usage is TRBV9 and J usage is TRBJ2-1, with D unclear. The length of the CDR3 is 15 residues. V lost 0 bases, J lost 0 bases, and 7 bases lay in between. The germline CDR1 and CDR2 sequences are SGDLS and YYNGEE.